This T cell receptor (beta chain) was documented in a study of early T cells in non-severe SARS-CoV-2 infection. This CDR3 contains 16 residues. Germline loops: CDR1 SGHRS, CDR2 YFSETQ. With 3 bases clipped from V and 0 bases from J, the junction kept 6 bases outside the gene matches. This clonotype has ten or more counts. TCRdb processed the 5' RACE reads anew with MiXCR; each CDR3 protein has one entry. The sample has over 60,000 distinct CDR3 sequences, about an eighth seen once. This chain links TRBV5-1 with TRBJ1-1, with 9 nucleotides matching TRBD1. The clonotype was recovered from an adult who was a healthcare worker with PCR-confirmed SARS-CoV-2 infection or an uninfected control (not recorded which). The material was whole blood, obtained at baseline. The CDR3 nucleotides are TGCGCCAGCAGCTCGGGGACAGGGCGTATGAACACTGAAGCTTTCTTT. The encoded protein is CASSSGTGRMNTEAFF.